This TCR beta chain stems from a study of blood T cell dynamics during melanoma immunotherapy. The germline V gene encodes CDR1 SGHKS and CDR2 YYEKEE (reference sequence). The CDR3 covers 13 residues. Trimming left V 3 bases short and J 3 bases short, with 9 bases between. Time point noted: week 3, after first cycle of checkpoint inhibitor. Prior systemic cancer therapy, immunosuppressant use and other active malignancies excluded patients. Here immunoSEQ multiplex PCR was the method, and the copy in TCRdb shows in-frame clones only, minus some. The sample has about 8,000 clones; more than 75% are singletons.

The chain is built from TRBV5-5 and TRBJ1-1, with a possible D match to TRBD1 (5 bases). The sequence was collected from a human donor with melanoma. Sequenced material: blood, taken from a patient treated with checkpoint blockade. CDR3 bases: TGTGCCAGCAGCTGGGACCGGGACACTGAAGCTTTCTTT. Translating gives CASSWDRDTEAFF.